This record concerns one TCR beta chain sequence. Its antigen remains unidentified. From each donor, a roughly 2.5 ml peripheral blood sample was drawn into PAXgene tubes and stored at -80 degrees C. Without T cell sorting, total RNA was isolated from whole blood using the PAXgene blood miRNA kit on an automated QIAcube. Deep TCRalpha and TCRbeta repertoire profiling with unique molecular barcoding was performed on peripheral blood of monozygotic twin pairs concordant or discordant for inflammatory bowel disease. Smoking habits were recorded for all twin pairs, and each individual was classified as a current, former or never smoker. This entry is derived from a study of monozygotic twins with inflammatory bowel disease (dated by TCRdb to between 2018 and 2021). Background for the entire study: In total, approximately 30 monozygotic twin pairs made up the full study: 19 Danish pairs, all IBD-discordant, plus nine German pairs, of which four were IBD-concordant and five were IBD-discordant. Disease-associated traits were sought mainly through comparisons between IBD patients and their genetically identical healthy co-twins within discordant pairs. Each individual had, on average, about 151 000 unique TCRalpha sequences and 181 000 unique TCRbeta sequences available for analysis. Broad study findings and their caveats: Concordant and discordant twins showed no difference in repertoire similarity, possibly because of limited statistical power. The analysis was unable to tell apart different T cell subtypes. Because patients received different immunosuppressive treatments, the repertoires may have picked up extra background noise and variability between individuals. IBD patients had lower TCRbeta repertoire diversity, measured by the inverse Simpson index, than their healthy co-twins. Compared with healthy twins, IBD patients shared fewer clonotypes with other individuals, and the difference was most pronounced in patients with signs of disease activity. The results gave no support for a single strong signal or clonotype linked to IBD.

Libraries were made using 5' RACE. Each TCR library was prepared from 3,000 to 4,000 ng of total RNA. For each sample, cDNA synthesis with SMARTScribe reverse transcriptase was split into eight separate reactions. During cDNA synthesis, unique molecular identifiers containing a 6-nucleotide sample barcode were introduced by template switching. TCRalpha and TCRbeta cDNA was amplified in two nested PCRs of about 16 and 10 cycles, and bead purification was carried out after each PCR. Before amplification, cDNA was treated with uracil DNA-glycosylase and purified using the QIAquick PCR purification kit. The second PCR added Illumina TruSeq-compatible adapters along with sample-specific barcodes. Library quality and concentration were assessed using TapeStation and Qubit, and 4.5 to 5.5 ng of each library was pooled. Sequencing of the pooled libraries was done on an Illumina HiSeq2500 single-index Rapid Run using custom sequencing primers and 2 x 100 bp reads. From the authors' description of their analysis: PCR and sequencing errors were corrected by UMI-based consensus assembly using MiGEC version 1.2.6. MiXCR version 2.1.1 was used to carry out V(D)J alignment, clonotype assembly and CDR3 extraction. Normalisation of gene usage, clonotype sharing and MAIT/NKT TCR abundance was achieved by analysing the top 1000, 10 000 and 20 000 clonotypes per sample. After downsampling to 27 000 UMIs, diversity was calculated as the inverse Simpson index using the vegan R package. Paired Mann-Whitney U tests on discordant twin pairs were used, with Benjamini-Hochberg multiple-testing correction. With the reads reprocessed by TCRdb, a single entry stands for each CDR3 protein sequence and no DNA is reported. TCRdb, rather than the study authors, made the V and J calls. The sample has 300,000 to 400,000 distinct CDR3 sequences on record. The top ten constitute approximately 2% of the sample.

Via the germline V gene (reference sequence), CDR1 is DFQATT and CDR2 SNEGSKA. The cysteine opens and the phenylalanine closes a CDR3 of 12 amino acids. No coding sequence is recorded. Sequencing was done on a sample of blood. The clonotype originates from a human donor with ulcerative colitis or Crohn's disease, or a healthy co-twin of an affected twin (not recorded which). Rearrangement joined TRBV20-1 to TRBJ2-7. The CDR3 region: CSARRGMYEQYF.